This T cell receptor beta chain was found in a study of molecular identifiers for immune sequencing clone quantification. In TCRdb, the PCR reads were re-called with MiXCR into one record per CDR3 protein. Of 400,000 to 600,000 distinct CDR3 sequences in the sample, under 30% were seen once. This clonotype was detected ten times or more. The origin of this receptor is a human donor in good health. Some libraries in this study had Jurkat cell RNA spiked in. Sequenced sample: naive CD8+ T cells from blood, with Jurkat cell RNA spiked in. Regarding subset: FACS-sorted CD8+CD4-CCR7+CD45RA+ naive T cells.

CDR3 amino acids: CASRHTPGTSKGVDTQYF. CDR3 sequence (DNA): TGTGCCAGCAGACACACCCCCGGGACTAGCAAAGGTGTTGATACGCAGTATTTT. The V gene is TRBV12-3 or TRBV12-4, the J gene TRBJ2-3; 9 bases match TRBD2. The V segment lost 6 bases and the J segment 6 bases; nucleotides outside the gene matches: 19. The CDR3 length is 18 residues.